The 4 T cell receptor beta chains given below trace back to one sample, sequenced in a study of post-analysis software for immune sequencing data. Whole-study results and caveats: There were five TRBV segments more frequent in patients than controls, and TRBV5-6, TRBV5-1 and TRBV20-1 were among them.

Their antigens are not known. Every TCR beta cDNA library bore unique molecular identifiers. MiXCR, applied by TCRdb to the PCR reads, yields one record per CDR3 protein. This repertoire shows about 810,000 distinct CDR3 sequences, approximately 53% found once; its top ten account for about 4.8%. Sequencing was carried out using blood. The receptors stem from a girl aged 10-17 years with multiple sclerosis.

In its sample, this clonotype was seen once. The chain carries TRBV5-1 and TRBJ2-5; TRBD1 or TRBD2 may be the D gene (5 bases each). V was pared by 1 base and J by 5 bases, with 18 bases between. The germline V gene has CDR1 SGHRS and CDR2 YFSETQ. CDR3 length: 16 amino acids. CDR3 sequence reads: CASSLNPGTGGETQYF. The DNA of the CDR3 is TGCGCCAGCAGCTTGAATCCTGGGACCGGCGGGGAGACCCAGTACTTC.

This chain links TRBV20-1 with TRBJ2-1; D could derive from TRBD1 or TRBD2 (5 bases each). The CDR3 contains 16 residues. V was shortened by 5 bases and J by 6 bases, with 23 bases between the two germline ends. The germline V gene encodes CDR1 DFQATT and CDR2 SNEGSKA (reference sequence). The CDR3 loop reads CSASRNRPGWVNEQFF. In DNA, the CDR3 is TGCAGTGCTTCGAGAAACAGGCCGGGGTGGGTCAATGAGCAGTTCTTC.

The genes are TRBV18 and TRBJ2-7, with 8 bases aligning to TRBD2. This CDR3 contains 16 residues. CDR1 KGHSH and CDR2 LQKENI come from the germline V gene. The junction had 13 bases not matched to a gene; V was cut back by 4 bases and J by 5 bases. As DNA, the CDR3 is TGTGCCAGCTCACGTTCCCGCGGGCCGGGAGGGGACGAGCAGTACTTC. It is translated as CASSRSRGPGGDEQYF. Full variable domain (remainder filled in from reference TRBV18 and TRBJ2-7): NAGVMQNPRHLVRRRGQEARLRCSPMKGHSHVYWYRQLPEEGLKFMVYLQKENIIDESGMPKERFSAEFPKEGPSILRIQQVVRGDSAAYFCASSRSRGPGGDEQYFGPGTRLTVT.

This clonotype turned up a few times. This chain connects TRBV19 to TRBJ1-1, with a tentative D call TRBD1 (6 bases). The CDR3 is 14 residues long. V dropped 3 bases and J dropped 2 bases, with 10 bases sitting between them. Germline CDR1 is LNHDA and CDR2 is SQIVND (reference sequence). CDR3 sequence: CASSMDRVNTEAFF. The DNA for the CDR3 is TGTGCCAGTAGTATGGACAGAGTTAACACTGAAGCTTTCTTT.